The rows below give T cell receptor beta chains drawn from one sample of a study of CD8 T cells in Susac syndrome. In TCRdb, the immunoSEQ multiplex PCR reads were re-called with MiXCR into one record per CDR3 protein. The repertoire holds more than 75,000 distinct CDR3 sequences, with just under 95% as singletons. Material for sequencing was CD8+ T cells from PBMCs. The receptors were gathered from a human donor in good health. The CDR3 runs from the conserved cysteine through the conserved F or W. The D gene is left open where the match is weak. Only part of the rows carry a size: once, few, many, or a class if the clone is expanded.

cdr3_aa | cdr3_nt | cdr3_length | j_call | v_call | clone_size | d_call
CASSPGGGTNNEQFF | TGTGCCAGCAGCCCTGGGGGGGGGACAAACAATGAGCAGTTCTTC | 15 | TRBJ2-1 | TRBV27 | - | -
CASSQDVYSQETQYF | TGCGCCAGCAGCCAAGACGTGTACAGCCAGGAGACCCAGTACTTC | 15 | TRBJ2-5 | TRBV4-1 | - | -
CSARERSQGRGYTF | TGCAGTGCTAGAGAAAGGTCTCAAGGCAGGGGCTACACCTTC | 14 | TRBJ1-2 | TRBV20-1 | - | -
CASSSSVGQGAYGYTF | TGCGCCAGCAGCTCAAGCGTAGGACAGGGGGCCTATGGCTACACCTTC | 16 | TRBJ1-2 | TRBV4-1 | - | TRBD1
CASGYRVTTEAFF | TGTGCCAGTGGGTACAGGGTTACTACTGAAGCTTTCTTT | 13 | TRBJ1-1 | TRBV19 | - | -
CASSLDQGSKFF | TGTGCCAGCAGCTTGGATCAGGGTTCGAAGTTCTTC | 12 | TRBJ2-1 | TRBV5-6 | - | -
CASSFAREQYF | TGTGCCAGCAGTTTCGCTCGCGAGCAGTACTTC | 11 | TRBJ2-7 | TRBV27 | once | -
CASGDGTEAFF | TGTGCCAGTGGGGATGGAACTGAAGCTTTCTTT | 11 | TRBJ1-1 | TRBV19 | - | -
CASSQDRVSGANVLTF | TGTGCCAGCAGCCAAGACAGGGTCTCTGGGGCCAACGTCCTGACTTTC | 16 | TRBJ2-6 | TRBV14 | - | -
CASSFVSGEVDTQYF | TGTGCCAGCAGCTTCGTTAGCGGGGAGGTGGATACGCAGTATTTT | 15 | TRBJ2-3 | TRBV7-9 | - | TRBD2
CASTHRQGNTGELFF | TGTGCCAGCACGCACCGACAGGGGAACACCGGGGAGCTGTTTTTT | 15 | TRBJ2-2 | TRBV6-5 | - | TRBD1
CASNSGNTIYF | TGTGCCAGCAACTCTGGAAACACCATATATTTT | 11 | TRBJ1-3 | TRBV5-6 | - | -
CASSYGSGNQPQHF | TGTGCCAGCAGCTACGGGAGTGGAAATCAGCCCCAGCATTTT | 14 | TRBJ1-5 | TRBV7-9 | - | -
CASSLGQPPTDTQYF | TGTGCCAGCAGCTTGGGGCAGCCACCCACAGATACGCAGTATTTT | 15 | TRBJ2-3 | TRBV5-6 | - | -
CASSLTTAYNEQFF | TGTGCCAGCAGCTTGACGACTGCCTACAATGAGCAGTTCTTC | 14 | TRBJ2-1 | TRBV5-4 | - | -
CASSLAWGLANRTDTQYF | TGTGCCAGCAGCTTAGCCTGGGGACTAGCGAATCGCACAGATACGCAGTATTTT | 18 | TRBJ2-3 | TRBV7-6 | - | TRBD2
CASSFGLAGASTDTQYF | TGCGCCAGCAGTTTCGGACTAGCGGGGGCAAGCACAGATACGCAGTATTTT | 17 | TRBJ2-3 | TRBV10-2 | - | TRBD2
CASGQAREGNTEAFF | TGTGCCAGTGGCCAGGCCAGGGAGGGGAACACTGAAGCTTTCTTT | 15 | TRBJ1-1 | TRBV19 | - | -
CASSSGLTAPPYNEQFF | TGCGCCAGCAGCTCCGGACTAACGGCCCCACCCTACAATGAGCAGTTCTTC | 17 | TRBJ2-1 | TRBV5-1 | once | -
CASGTGPSNQPQHF | TGTGCCAGTGGGACAGGGCCAAGCAATCAGCCCCAGCATTTT | 14 | TRBJ1-5 | TRBV6-5 | - | TRBD1
CASSIGRNTGELFF | TGTGCCAGTAGTATCGGCAGGAACACCGGGGAGCTGTTTTTT | 14 | TRBJ2-2 | TRBV19 | - | -
CASSERQGGGLAKNIQYF | TGTGCCAGCAGTGAGAGGCAGGGAGGGGGACTAGCCAAAAACATTCAGTACTTC | 18 | TRBJ2-4 | TRBV2 | once | -
CASSGLSGELFF | TGTGCCAGTAGTGGTTTATCCGGGGAGCTGTTTTTT | 12 | TRBJ2-2 | TRBV19 | - | -
CASSLVWSYQETQYF | TGTGCCAGCAGCTTAGTTTGGTCGTACCAAGAGACCCAGTACTTC | 15 | TRBJ2-5 | TRBV7-8 | - | -
CASSFGGKTEAFF | TGTGCCAGCAGCTTTGGAGGGAAAACTGAAGCTTTCTTT | 13 | TRBJ1-1 | TRBV13 | once | -
CASSVGGEETQYF | TGTGCCAGCAGCGTGGGTGGAGAAGAGACCCAGTACTTC | 13 | TRBJ2-5 | TRBV9 | - | -
CASSLVAKGHTEAFF | TGCGCCAGCAGCTTGGTCGCTAAGGGCCACACTGAAGCTTTCTTT | 15 | TRBJ1-1 | TRBV5-1 | - | -
CASRTSRINYYEQYF | TGTGCCAGCAGGACTAGTAGGATAAACTACTACGAGCAGTACTTC | 15 | TRBJ2-7 | TRBV27 | - | -
CARSIRDSNQPQHF | TGTGCCAGAAGTATCCGGGACAGCAATCAGCCCCAGCATTTT | 14 | TRBJ1-5 | TRBV19 | - | -
CASSLTSGGQAFF | TGTGCCAGCAGCTTAACGTCGGGTGGTCAAGCTTTCTTT | 13 | TRBJ1-1 | TRBV7-2 | - | -
CASSSQNTGELFF | TGTGCCAGCAGCTCACAGAACACCGGGGAGCTGTTTTTT | 13 | TRBJ2-2 | TRBV13 | once | -
CASRRGSQETQYF | TGTGCCAGCAGGCGGGGGAGCCAAGAGACCCAGTACTTC | 13 | TRBJ2-5 | TRBV7-9 | - | TRBD2
CSVENRETGEQYF | TGCAGCGTTGAGAACAGGGAAACGGGCGAGCAGTACTTC | 13 | TRBJ2-7 | TRBV29-1 | - | -
CASSLQGSTEAFF | TGTGCCAGCAGCCTACAGGGGTCGACTGAAGCTTTCTTT | 13 | TRBJ1-1 | TRBV6-5 | - | TRBD1
CASGWTETNTGELFF | TGTGCCAGCGGATGGACGGAGACGAACACCGGGGAGCTGTTTTTT | 15 | TRBJ2-2 | TRBV6-5 | - | -
CASTTALSSYNEQFF | TGTGCCAGCACCACGGCCCTAAGCTCCTACAATGAGCAGTTCTTC | 15 | TRBJ2-1 | TRBV18 | once | -
CASSLGPGSEQYF | TGTGCCAGCAGCTTAGGGCCGGGGAGCGAGCAGTACTTC | 13 | TRBJ2-7 | TRBV7-6 | - | -
CAGSLGPYSNQPQHF | TGTGCCGGCAGCTTAGGTCCATATAGCAATCAGCCCCAGCATTTT | 15 | TRBJ1-5 | TRBV7-2 | - | -
CSVEEGLAEPDTQYF | TGCAGCGTTGAAGAGGGGCTAGCTGAACCAGATACGCAGTATTTT | 15 | TRBJ2-3 | TRBV29-1 | - | -
CASSLDGTDTQYF | TGTGCCAGCAGTTTGGACGGAACAGATACGCAGTATTTT | 13 | TRBJ2-3 | TRBV27 | once | -